Below, 5 T cell receptor beta chains from the same sample are listed, as sequenced in a study of PD-L1 blockade in urothelial cancer. Sequencing was performed with immunoSEQ multiplex PCR; in TCRdb, only in-frame clones are kept and a portion is missing. This table holds 100,000 to 150,000 clones, roughly 88% found once. The time point is: peripheral blood 6 weeks after treatment start. The sequenced sample was PBMCs, obtained around atezolizumab (anti-PD-L1) treatment. The receptors were gathered from a middle-aged man with urothelial cancer.

V usage is TRBV5-4 and J usage is TRBJ2-5; no firm D call. Germline CDR1 is SGHNT and CDR2 is YYREEE (reference sequence). The ends were cut back, 2 bases at V and 2 bases at J, with 4 bases in the middle. This CDR3 spans 12 amino acids. The CDR3 reads CASSFPQETQYF. In DNA form, the CDR3 reads TGTGCCAGCAGCTTCCCACAAGAGACCCAGTACTTC.

This chain connects TRBV6-5 to TRBJ2-3, with 7 nucleotides matching TRBD1. The CDR3 has 12 residues. After removal of 10 bases from V and 10 bases from J, the junction contained 11 bases not matched to a gene. CDR1 is MNHEY and CDR2 is SVGAGI in the germline V gene. The DNA of the CDR3 is TGTGCCACCCGGGTACGACAGGGTGCGCAGTATTTT. As protein: CATRVRQGAQYF.

The rearrangement joins TRBV5-1 to TRBJ1-1, with D maybe TRBD1 (6 bases). The CDR3 has 15 residues. Germline V CDR1 and CDR2: SGHRS, YFSETQ. The ends were cut back, 4 bases at V and 0 bases at J, with 13 bases in the middle. CDR3 loop: CASSPGPGVNTEAFF. Here the CDR3 DNA reads TGCGCCAGCAGCCCCGGCCCAGGGGTGAACACTGAAGCTTTCTTT.

The rearrangement uses TRBV28 and TRBJ2-1, with a possible D match to TRBD1 (5 bases). The CDR3 extends over 15 amino acids. Deletions cut 10 bases from V and 1 base from J, with 17 bases between. Germline assignment: CDR1 MDHEN and CDR2 SYDVKM. CDR3 nucleotide sequence: TGTGCCATCACTTCCGGCACAGGTTCCTACAATGAGCAGTTCTTC. The encoded protein is CAITSGTGSYNEQFF.

The chain couples TRBV23-1 to TRBJ2-1; perhaps TRBD2 as D (6 bases). TRBV23-1 is annotated as an ORF whose role is uncertain. Trimming shortened V by 4 bases and J by 9 bases, and 22 bases separated the two germline ends. CDR3 size: 16 residues. CDR3 DNA: TGCGCCAGCAGTCTCACCAGGATTACTAGCCACGGTGAGCAGTTCTTC. It codes for CASSLTRITSHGEQFF.